This T cell receptor beta chain was sequenced in a study of T cells in localized non-small cell lung cancer. Study-wide results and caveats: Exceeding tumor, uninvolved adjacent lung had the highest T cell clonality. Owing to sequencing of a solitary tumor region, heterogeneity cannot be discounted. Among blood samples, higher T cell density accompanied longer overall survival. A median around 57 of the top 100 tumor clones appeared in adjacent lung.

The repertoire was sequenced with immunoSEQ multiplex PCR; TCRdb's copy has only in-frame clones and lacks some. The data contain roughly 1,200 clones, 21% of them singletons. V lost 4 bases and J 8 bases, leaving 20 bases between the germline ends. Germline V gene sequence: CDR1 SQVTM, CDR2 ANQGSEA. CDR3 length: 14 amino acids. As regards this clone: Its antigen is unidentified.

This clonotype was sampled from a male donor aged 60 or over with stage III lung adenocarcinoma. This sample comprised normal lung tissue next to the tumor, obtained before any cancer treatment. The chain employs TRBV29-1 and TRBJ1-2; D unclear. The CDR3 here is CSVARQEISQGYTF. The CDR3 nucleotides are TGCAGCGTTGCTCGGCAGGAAATCTCCCAGGGCTACACCTTC.